These 5 T cell receptor beta chains were all obtained from the same sample, sequenced in a study of control samples from healthy donors and cancer patients. Assay: immunoSEQ multiplex PCR; the TCRdb copy retains only in-frame clones and omits some. Recorded for this sample: about 190,000 clones. The sample was blood. These receptor sequences come from a woman aged 25 to 39 in good health.

For this clone: Additional DNA sequences in this sample encode the identical CDR3. The chain has TRBV3-1 (or the pseudogene TRBV3-2) and TRBJ1-6; no reliable D call. Trimming took 0 bases from V and 7 from J, leaving 4 bases between them. From germline, CDR1 is LGHDT and CDR2 YNNKEL (reference sequence). The CDR3 has 13 residues. The CDR3 DNA sequence: TGTGCCAGCAGCCAAGACAGCAATTCACCCCTCCACTTT. It codes for CASSQDSNSPLHF.

The chain joins TRBV19 to TRBJ1-5; 7 bases fit TRBD1. V was clipped by 9 bases and J by 4 bases; unmatched bases: 9. Germline V gives CDR1 LNHDA, CDR2 SQIVND (reference sequence). This CDR3 is built from 14 residues. DNA of the CDR3: TGTGCCAGCTTAGAGGGGGCGCGGAATCAGCCCCAGCATTTT. It specifies CASLEGARNQPQHF.

This sequence joins TRBV28 and TRBJ1-3; 9 bases are a match to TRBD1. CDR1 and CDR2 (germline): MDHEN, SYDVKM. The CDR3 loop spans 16 amino acids. Germline trimming cut 4 bases from V and 4 bases from J; bases unmatched to any gene: 8. The CDR3 nucleotides read TGTGCCAGCAGTTCCCCAGCGACAGGGGGAGGAAACACCATATATTTT. As protein: CASSSPATGGGNTIYF.

The V and J genes are TRBV7-2 and TRBJ2-3; no firm D call. Germline CDR1 and CDR2: SGHTA and FQGNSA. The CDR3 extends over 13 amino acids. With 5 bases removed from V and 5 bases from J, the gap between germline ends came to 11 bases. CDR3 loop: CASSINDGDTQYF. For the CDR3, the DNA is TGTGCCAGCAGCATAAACGACGGAGATACGCAGTATTTT.

The J gene is TRBJ1-1, the V gene TRBV3-1 (or the pseudogene TRBV3-2); D ambiguous. Germline V gene sequence: CDR1 LGHDT, CDR2 YNNKEL (reference sequence). V lost 5 bases and J 4 bases, leaving 20 bases between the germline ends. The CDR3 sequence is 16 residues long. CDR3 amino acids: CASSERTPGRGTEAFF. CDR3 DNA sequence: TGTGCCAGCAGCGAACGGACCCCTGGGCGGGGCACTGAAGCTTTCTTT.